What follows are 20 T cell receptor beta chains derived from one specimen sequenced in a study of shared T cell receptors in the human thymus. Some clones are missing from TCRdb's copy, which holds only in-frame ones; the method was immunoSEQ multiplex PCR. The table has 630,000 or so clones, 70% to 90% seen once. These data also featured in a second study, about human thymus T cells.

The sample was thymocytes. These receptors were collected from a boy under two years old with a congenital heart defect.

This clone appeared once. This sequence joins TRBV7-8 and TRBJ2-1; 11 bases are shared with TRBD2. This CDR3 is built from 17 residues. J lost 6 bases, V lost 5 bases, and 12 bases had no gene match. The germline gives CDR1 SGHVS, CDR2 FQNEAQ. CDR3 sequence (DNA): TGTGCCAGCAGCCCTACGACTAGCGGGACCCTCGGCAATGAGCAGTTCTTC. The encoded protein is CASSPTTSGTLGNEQFF.

The V gene is TRBV28, the J gene TRBJ1-2, with no clear D. The V end was cut by 6 bases, the J end by 0 bases, with 14 bases between. Looked up from germline, CDR1 is MDHEN and CDR2 is SYDVKM. The CDR3 runs to 15 residues. The CDR3 DNA reads TGTGCCAGCAGAATGGGGAGGGCTCCTAACTATGGCTACACCTTC. It specifies CASRMGRAPNYGYTF.

This sequence joins TRBV7-9 and TRBJ2-7; D not certain. V was clipped by 4 bases and J by 2 bases, with 3 bases between them. Germline V lookup: CDR1 SEHNR, CDR2 FQNEAQ (reference sequence). CDR3 length: 11 amino acids. The chain's CDR3 is CASSYTYEQYF. CDR3 in DNA: TGTGCCAGCAGCTACACCTACGAGCAGTACTTC. The full variable domain, rest sourced from reference TRBV7-9 and TRBJ2-7, is DTGVSQNPRHKITKRGQNVTFRCDPISEHNRLYWYRQTLGQGPEFLTYFQNEAQLEKSRLLSDRFSAERPKGSFSTLEIQRTEQGDSAMYLCASSYTYEQYFGPGTRLTVT.

The chain is built from TRBV10-3 and TRBJ1-5; 9 bases line up with TRBD1. Trimming at V came to 5 bases and at J to 2 bases, leaving 10 bases not matched to a gene. This CDR3 comprises 17 residues. The germline gives CDR1 ENHRY, CDR2 SYGVKD. CDR3 residues: CAISLERTGEGNQPQHF. DNA for the CDR3: TGTGCCATCAGTTTAGAAAGGACAGGGGAGGGCAATCAGCCCCAGCATTTT.

The rearrangement links TRBV2 to TRBJ1-2; D perhaps matches TRBD1 (6 bases). The CDR3 sequence is 14 residues long. From germline, CDR1 is SNHLY and CDR2 FYNNEI. V lost 6 bases and J 4 bases, leaving 15 bases between the germline ends. This CDR3 reads CASSNGQGTYGYTF. The DNA for the CDR3 is TGTGCCAGCAGCAATGGGCAGGGGACCTATGGCTACACCTTC.

This clone was seen only once. V gene TRBV14 combines with J gene TRBJ2-7; unclear D gene. CDR1 and CDR2 (germline): SGHDN, FVKESK. V dropped 2 bases and J dropped 3 bases, with 8 bases sitting between them. CDR3 length equals 13 residues. The chain's CDR3 is CASSQLVLYEQYF. In DNA, the CDR3 is TGTGCCAGCAGCCAACTAGTTCTCTACGAGCAGTACTTC. Drawing the rest from reference TRBV14 and TRBJ2-7, the complete variable domain is EAGVTQFPSHSVIEKGQTVTLRCDPISGHDNLYWYRRVMGKEIKFLLHFVKESKQDESGMPNNRFLAERTGGTYSTLKVQPAELEDSGVYFCASSQLVLYEQYFGPGTRLTVT.

The V gene is TRBV7-2, the J gene TRBJ1-1; D remains unclear. The V gene lost 3 bases and the J gene lost 5 bases, with 10 bases spanning the gap. Per germline, CDR1 SGHTA and CDR2 FQGNSA. CDR3 length: 13 amino acids. CDR3 sequence reads: CASSFRHPTEAFF. In DNA, the CDR3 is TGTGCCAGCAGCTTTCGACATCCGACTGAAGCTTTCTTT.

The chain carries TRBV4-2 and TRBJ1-6; no firm D call. There are 15 residues in the CDR3. The germline gives CDR1 LGHNA, CDR2 YNFKEQ. V was shortened by 4 bases and J by 5 bases, with 12 bases between the two germline ends. The CDR3 DNA sequence: TGTGCCAGCAGCCGAGGTATAGTAGATAATTCACCCCTCCACTTT. It encodes CASSRGIVDNSPLHF.

The rearrangement joins TRBV10-3 to TRBJ2-5, with D possibly TRBD1 on 6 matching bases. The V gene lost 5 bases and the J gene lost 1 base, with 20 bases spanning the gap. The CDR3 totals 17 residues. Germline V gene data show CDR1 as ENHRY and CDR2 as SYGVKD. The CDR3 DNA is TGTGCCATCAGTAAGGACAGACGTAGGTCTTGCCAAGAGACCCAGTACTTC. It specifies CAISKDRRRSCQETQYF.

DNA of the CDR3: TGTGCCAGCAGTTCCCAGCGGGGGGCCCTCCCCGAGCAGTTCTTC. This translates into CASSSQRGALPEQFF. This sequence joins TRBV28 and TRBJ2-1; TRBD2 matches at 9 bases. CDR1 is MDHEN, CDR2 SYDVKM, per germline. There are 15 residues in the CDR3. V gave up 4 bases and J gave up 10 bases; unmatched junction bases: 11.

This sequence joins TRBV29-1 and TRBJ1-1; 8 positions match TRBD1. The CDR3 has 16 amino acids. Looked up from germline, CDR1 is SQVTM and CDR2 is ANQGSEA. The junction had 10 bases not matched to a gene; V was cut back by 3 bases and J by 1 base. Written as DNA, the CDR3 is TGCAGCGTTGAGGGACAGGTCGGGGTCAAGAACACTGAAGCTTTCTTT. This encodes CSVEGQVGVKNTEAFF. Combining the CDR3 with reference TRBV29-1 and TRBJ1-1 gives the whole variable domain SAVISQKPSRDICQRGTSLTIQCQVDSQVTMMFWYRQQPGQSLTLIATANQGSEATYESGFVIDKFPISRPNLTFSTLTVSNMSPEDSSIYLCSVEGQVGVKNTEAFFGQGTRLTVV.

This rearrangement joins TRBV7-8 to TRBJ2-7; D is uncertain. Trimming took off 3 bases at V and 7 bases at J, with 13 bases between the two ends. Germline V gene data show CDR1 as SGHVS and CDR2 as FQNEAQ. The CDR3 contains 13 residues. This CDR3 is CASSFRLDGEQYF. The CDR3 nucleotides read TGTGCCAGCAGCTTTAGACTTGATGGGGAGCAGTACTTC. The variable domain in full, completed from reference TRBV7-8 and TRBJ2-7, reads GAGVSQSPRYKVAKRGQDVALRCDPISGHVSLFWYQQALGQGPEFLTYFQNEAQLDKSGLPSDRFFAERPEGSVSTLKIQRTQQEDSAVYLCASSFRLDGEQYFGPGTRLTVT.

The V call is TRBV9, the J call TRBJ2-3; TRBD2 matches 11 bases. Germline CDR1 SGDLS, CDR2 YYNGEE. Losses at the gene ends were 4 bases for V and 3 bases for J; bases not matched to a gene: 4. CDR3 size: 15 residues. The CDR3 nucleotides are TGTGCCAGCAGCCTAGCGGGAGGAGGGACAGATACGCAGTATTTT. Translation gives CASSLAGGGTDTQYF.

The chain joins TRBV29-1 to TRBJ2-1; possible D gene TRBD1, 6 bases. Germline V gene lookup returns CDR1 SQVTM and CDR2 ANQGSEA. V shed 3 bases and J shed 0 bases, with 12 bases lying between them. The CDR3 extends over 15 amino acids. The CDR3 reads CSVETTGVSYNEQFF. CDR3 nucleotides: TGCAGCGTTGAGACGACAGGTGTCTCCTACAATGAGCAGTTCTTC.

The chain carries TRBV7-9 and TRBJ2-2, with 7 bases lining up with TRBD2. CDR1 is SEHNR and CDR2 is FQNEAQ in the germline V gene (reference sequence). J gave up 0 bases and V 1 base, and 2 bases lay outside the gene matches. This CDR3 is built from 16 residues. The CDR3 nucleotides read TGTGCCAGCAGCTTAGGGGAGGGGACGAACACCGGGGAGCTGTTTTTT. Protein product: CASSLGEGTNTGELFF. The full variable domain, completed using reference TRBV7-9 and TRBJ2-2, is DTGVSQNPRHKITKRGQNVTFRCDPISEHNRLYWYRQTLGQGPEFLTYFQNEAQLEKSRLLSDRFSAERPKGSFSTLEIQRTEQGDSAMYLCASSLGEGTNTGELFFGEGSRLTVL.

V gene TRBV5-1 combines with J gene TRBJ2-7; TRBD1 aligns across 7 bases. V lost 4 bases, J lost 3 bases, and 7 bases stayed unmatched. The germline V gene encodes CDR1 SGHRS and CDR2 YFSETQ. The CDR3 covers 14 residues. The CDR3, as DNA: TGCGCCAGCAGCCTAACAGGGGTGAGCTACGAGCAGTACTTC. As protein: CASSLTGVSYEQYF.

This rearrangement joins TRBV14 to TRBJ1-1, with D tentatively TRBD1 (5 bases). CDR1 and CDR2 (germline): SGHDN, FVKESK. V shed 1 base and J shed 10 bases, with 16 bases lying between them. This CDR3 is built from 14 residues. DNA for the CDR3: TGTGCCAGCAGCCAAGGTCCAGGGCCGCCGGCAGCTTTCTTT. Its protein is CASSQGPGPPAAFF.

The V call is TRBV19, the J call TRBJ2-7, with TRBD1 identical over 7 bases. CDR1 is LNHDA, CDR2 SQIVND, per germline (reference sequence). CDR3 length: 14 amino acids. V lost 0 bases to trimming and J lost 3 bases; unmatched junction nucleotides: 2. This CDR3 reads CASSIEGGRYEQYF. The CDR3 coding sequence is TGTGCCAGTAGTATAGAAGGGGGCCGCTACGAGCAGTACTTC.

The V call is TRBV4-1, the J call TRBJ2-7; 7 bases align to TRBD1. This CDR3 spans 16 amino acids. With 0 bases clipped from V and 3 bases from J, the junction kept 8 bases outside the gene matches. Germline V gene data show CDR1 as MGHRA and CDR2 as YSYEKL. The CDR3 DNA sequence: TGCGCCAGCAGCCAAGATGGCGGACAGGACGACTACGAGCAGTACTTC. Translating gives CASSQDGGQDDYEQYF.

The DNA of the CDR3 is TGTGCCTGGACTGGCGGGCACACTGAAGCTTTCTTT. Encoded protein: CAWTGGHTEAFF. V usage is TRBV30 and J usage is TRBJ1-1; the D is unclear. CDR3 length equals 12 residues. Trimming shortened V by 4 bases and J by 3 bases, and 9 bases separated the two germline ends. In germline, CDR1 is GTSNPN, CDR2 SVGIG (reference sequence). The complete variable domain, with remaining parts taken from reference TRBV30 and TRBJ1-1, reads SQTIHQWPATLVQPVGSPLSLECTVEGTSNPNLYWYRQAAGRGLQLLFYSVGIGQISSEVPQNLSASRPQDRQFILSSKKLLLSDSGFYLCAWTGGHTEAFFGQGTRLTVV.